This T cell receptor beta chain was sequenced during a study of Ad26.COV2.S vaccination and SARS-CoV-2 variants. The germline V and J ends were trimmed by 4 bases and 3 bases, with 13 bases remaining between them. The CDR3 is made up of 14 amino acids. Germline CDR1 is SGHRS and CDR2 is YFSETQ. Method: immunoSEQ multiplex PCR; TCRdb's copy keeps in-frame clones and lacks some. The data show around 350,000 clones, approximately 90% seen once. Remarks on this clone: Its antigen is not identified.

Notes on the study in general: The TCR breadth and depth analyses may have understated or missed part of the total T cell responses.

This receptor was obtained from a human donor who had recovered from COVID-19. The sequences come from peripheral blood, collected after recovery from COVID-19. The chain carries TRBV5-1 and TRBJ1-1, with D perhaps TRBD1 (6 bases). The CDR3 region has the DNA TGCGCCAGCAGCCGGGGGGCGTTTGACACTGAAGCTTTCTTT. Translation: CASSRGAFDTEAFF.